This TCR beta chain was identified during a study of shared clonotypes between healthy human individuals. The germline gives CDR1 SNHLY, CDR2 FYNNEI. The CDR3 is 16 amino acids. The junction had 5 bases not matched to a gene; V was cut back by 2 bases and J by 3 bases. Only in-frame clones appear in the TCRdb table, and some are missing; sequencing was by immunoSEQ multiplex PCR. The sample carries 550,000 to 800,000 clones, roughly 70% recorded once. The chain links TRBV2 to TRBJ2-3, with 10 bases identical to TRBD2. Sequencing used memory CD4+ T cells sorted from blood. The subset was: CD45RA-negative fraction. The clonotype originates from a woman aged 30 to 39 in good health. CDR3 sequence: CASSELTSGTTDTQYF. The DNA for the CDR3 is TGTGCCAGCAGTGAACTAACTAGCGGGACGACAGATACGCAGTATTTT.